A selection of T cell receptor beta chains follows, all from one sample in a study of CD8 T cells in cerebrospinal fluid in Alzheimer's disease. TCRdb re-analyzed the 10x single-cell sequencing reads; it lists each CDR3 protein once, without DNA. This listing includes about 1,500 distinct CDR3 sequences. The sample was cerebrospinal fluid. The receptor source for this set is a human donor in good health. Each CDR3 is given with its conserved first and last residue. Part of the rows lack a size; the others show once, few, many or a class for expanded clones.

j_gene: TRBJ1-5; v_gene: TRBV6-4; abundance: medium-sized; CDR3aa: CASTQGQHRLGGPQHF
j_gene: TRBJ2-3; v_gene: TRBV5-1; abundance: medium-sized; CDR3aa: CASSFGAADPTDTQYF
j_gene: TRBJ2-5; v_gene: TRBV12-3/TRBV12-4; abundance: large; CDR3aa: CASSAGGGTQYF
j_gene: TRBJ2-3; v_gene: TRBV7-9; abundance: large; CDR3aa: CASSPAGNTDTQYF
j_gene: TRBJ1-1; v_gene: TRBV7-6; abundance: medium-sized; CDR3aa: CASSLGWGQGMGNTEAFF
j_gene: TRBJ2-1; v_gene: TRBV6-1; abundance: medium-sized; CDR3aa: CASSEEWDAGSEQFF
j_gene: TRBJ2-5; v_gene: TRBV27; abundance: medium-sized; CDR3aa: CASSFLSGGKETQYF
j_gene: TRBJ2-2; v_gene: TRBV30; abundance: -; CDR3aa: CAWSTSSAGELFF
j_gene: TRBJ2-1; v_gene: TRBV6-6; abundance: medium-sized; CDR3aa: CASSYPSGGTQFF
j_gene: TRBJ1-2; v_gene: TRBV6-6; abundance: medium-sized; CDR3aa: CASSYWTGTKSAGYTF
j_gene: TRBJ1-2; v_gene: TRBV6-2/TRBV6-3; abundance: medium-sized; CDR3aa: CASRKDHYGYTF
j_gene: TRBJ2-5; v_gene: TRBV9; abundance: medium-sized; CDR3aa: CASSVDPGRAGETQYF
j_gene: TRBJ1-5; v_gene: TRBV15; abundance: medium-sized; CDR3aa: CATSRDWGRGQPQHF
j_gene: TRBJ1-2; v_gene: TRBV20-1; abundance: medium-sized; CDR3aa: CSASQGGGRYGYTF
j_gene: TRBJ2-3; v_gene: TRBV5-1; abundance: medium-sized; CDR3aa: CASSFSPPTDTQYF
j_gene: TRBJ2-6; v_gene: TRBV9; abundance: medium-sized; CDR3aa: CASSAGTGHSGANVLTF
j_gene: TRBJ1-1; v_gene: TRBV20-1; abundance: medium-sized; CDR3aa: CSARDHLGGVNTEAFF
j_gene: TRBJ2-7; v_gene: TRBV7-2; abundance: large; CDR3aa: CASSLARGNYEQYF
j_gene: TRBJ2-1; v_gene: TRBV5-1; abundance: large; CDR3aa: CASSRQGQDNEQFF
j_gene: TRBJ2-3; v_gene: TRBV4-3; abundance: medium-sized; CDR3aa: CASSQALAGGSTDTQYF
j_gene: TRBJ2-1; v_gene: TRBV12-3/TRBV12-4; abundance: large; CDR3aa: CASSYSFGFVEQFF
j_gene: TRBJ1-5; v_gene: TRBV12-3/TRBV12-4; abundance: large; CDR3aa: CASSLFGQDQPQHF
j_gene: TRBJ2-7; v_gene: TRBV29-1; abundance: medium-sized; CDR3aa: CSVVGQGVTYEQYF
j_gene: TRBJ2-2; v_gene: TRBV5-4; abundance: -; CDR3aa: CASSLRAGGPTGELFF
j_gene: TRBJ2-1; v_gene: TRBV18; abundance: large; CDR3aa: CASSPGGSYNEQFF
j_gene: TRBJ2-3; v_gene: TRBV28; abundance: -; CDR3aa: CASSLPWVRERTDTQYF
j_gene: TRBJ2-7; v_gene: TRBV25-1; abundance: -; CDR3aa: CASSSPGAEQYF
j_gene: TRBJ1-5; v_gene: TRBV5-1; abundance: medium-sized; CDR3aa: CASSETGQGTQPQHF
j_gene: TRBJ1-6; v_gene: TRBV5-6; abundance: medium-sized; CDR3aa: CASSLLRGDYNSPLHF
j_gene: TRBJ2-3; v_gene: TRBV12-3/TRBV12-4; abundance: medium-sized; CDR3aa: CASSPNLKQGADTQYF
j_gene: TRBJ2-1; v_gene: TRBV7-9; abundance: large; CDR3aa: CASSLGTYNEQFF
j_gene: TRBJ2-7; v_gene: TRBV30; abundance: medium-sized; CDR3aa: CAWSEGLAVTYEQYF
j_gene: TRBJ2-7; v_gene: TRBV19; abundance: -; CDR3aa: CASSIVHQWGQGAYEQYF
j_gene: TRBJ2-1; v_gene: TRBV28; abundance: -; CDR3aa: CASSFRTGSSYNEQFF
j_gene: TRBJ2-1; v_gene: TRBV28; abundance: medium-sized; CDR3aa: CASSDHISYNEQFF
j_gene: TRBJ2-1; v_gene: TRBV25-1; abundance: medium-sized; CDR3aa: CASSEGGFYNEQFF
j_gene: TRBJ2-3; v_gene: TRBV7-8; abundance: medium-sized; CDR3aa: CASSLLGQGLTDTQYF
j_gene: TRBJ2-3; v_gene: TRBV7-2; abundance: large; CDR3aa: CASSPSGTSTDTQYF
j_gene: TRBJ2-1; v_gene: TRBV7-8; abundance: large; CDR3aa: CASSLGDSTYNEQFF
j_gene: TRBJ1-1; v_gene: TRBV12-3/TRBV12-4; abundance: medium-sized; CDR3aa: CASSLVRDSLEAFF
j_gene: TRBJ2-7; v_gene: TRBV11-2; abundance: large; CDR3aa: CASSLVGQNEQYF
j_gene: TRBJ1-2; v_gene: TRBV7-9; abundance: medium-sized; CDR3aa: CAVNRMMTPNYGYTF
j_gene: TRBJ2-3; v_gene: TRBV11-1; abundance: medium-sized; CDR3aa: CASSSGPEADTQYF
j_gene: TRBJ2-7; v_gene: TRBV5-1; abundance: medium-sized; CDR3aa: CASSSAGSGEQYF
j_gene: TRBJ1-5; v_gene: TRBV6-2/TRBV6-3; abundance: -; CDR3aa: CASSYEGAAGQPQHF
j_gene: TRBJ2-3; v_gene: TRBV20-1; abundance: -; CDR3aa: CSARDYRALDTQYF
j_gene: TRBJ1-4; v_gene: TRBV15; abundance: medium-sized; CDR3aa: CATSRDPQGRHEKLFF
j_gene: TRBJ1-6; v_gene: TRBV5-6; abundance: -; CDR3aa: CASSLWQGASSPLHF